This TCR beta chain was identified during a study of cytomegalovirus exposure and HLA in healthy donors. Healthy bone marrow donors made up the donors. The PCR had 60 Vbeta and 13 Jbeta primers. Data came from immunoSEQ multiplex PCR; TCRdb stores just in-frame clones and leaves some out. The profile shows approximately 190,000 clones, roughly 80% of them singletons. Turning to this clone: The antigen remains undetermined.

CDR3 length equals 9 residues. The germline CDR1 and CDR2 sequences are DFQATT and SNEGSKA (reference sequence). With 8 bases removed from V and 8 bases from J, the gap between germline ends came to 9 bases. General study results and limits: It emerged from a later analysis that several of the most significant clusters appeared to be linked to common viral pathogens.

This sequence was found in a young woman in good health and CMV-seronegative. The J gene is TRBJ1-1, the V gene TRBV20-1, with a weak D call TRBD1 (5 bases). The sample consisted of PBMCs. This chain's CDR3 is CSRGAEAFF. CDR3 DNA: TGCAGTAGGGGTGCGGAAGCTTTCTTT.